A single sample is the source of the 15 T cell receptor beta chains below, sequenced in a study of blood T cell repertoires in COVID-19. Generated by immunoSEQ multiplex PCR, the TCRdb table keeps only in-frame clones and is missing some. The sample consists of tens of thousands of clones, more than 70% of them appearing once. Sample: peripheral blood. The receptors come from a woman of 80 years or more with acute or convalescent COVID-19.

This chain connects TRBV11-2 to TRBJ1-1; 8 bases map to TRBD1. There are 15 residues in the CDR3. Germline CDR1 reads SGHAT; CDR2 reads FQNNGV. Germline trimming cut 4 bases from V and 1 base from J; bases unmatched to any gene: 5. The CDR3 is CASSSRTGRNTEAFF. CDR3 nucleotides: TGTGCCAGCAGCTCGCGGACAGGGAGGAACACTGAAGCTTTCTTT.

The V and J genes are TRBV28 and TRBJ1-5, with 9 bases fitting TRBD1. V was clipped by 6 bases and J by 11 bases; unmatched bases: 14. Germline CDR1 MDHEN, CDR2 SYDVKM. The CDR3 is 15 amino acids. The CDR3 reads CASRDTGGAPWTQHF. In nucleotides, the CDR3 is TGTGCCAGCAGAGACACAGGGGGCGCCCCCTGGACCCAGCATTTT.

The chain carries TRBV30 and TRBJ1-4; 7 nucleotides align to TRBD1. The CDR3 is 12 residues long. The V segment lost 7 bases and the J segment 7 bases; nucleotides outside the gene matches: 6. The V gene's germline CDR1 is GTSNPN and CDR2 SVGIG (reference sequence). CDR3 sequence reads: CASRGSTEKLFF. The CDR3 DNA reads TGTGCCTCCAGGGGGTCGACTGAAAAACTGTTTTTT.

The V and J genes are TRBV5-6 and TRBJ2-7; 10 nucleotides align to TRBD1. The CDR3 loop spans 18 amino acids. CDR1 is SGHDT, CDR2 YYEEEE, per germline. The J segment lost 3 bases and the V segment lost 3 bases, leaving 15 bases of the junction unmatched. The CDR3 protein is CASSYGTGVMSWLYEQYF. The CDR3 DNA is TGTGCCAGCAGCTATGGGACAGGGGTAATGTCCTGGCTCTACGAGCAGTACTTC.

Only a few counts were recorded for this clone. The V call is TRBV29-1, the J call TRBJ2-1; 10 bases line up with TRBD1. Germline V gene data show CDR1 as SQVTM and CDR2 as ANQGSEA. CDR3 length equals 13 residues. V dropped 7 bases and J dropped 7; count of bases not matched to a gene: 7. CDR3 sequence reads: CSAGTGVLNEQFF. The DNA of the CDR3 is TGCAGCGCCGGGACAGGGGTTCTGAATGAGCAGTTCTTC.

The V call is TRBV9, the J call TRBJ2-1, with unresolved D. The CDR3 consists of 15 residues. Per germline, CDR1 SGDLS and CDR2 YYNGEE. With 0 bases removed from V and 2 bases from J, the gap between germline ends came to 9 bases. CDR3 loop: CASSVGVPAYNEQFF. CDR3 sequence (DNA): TGTGCCAGCAGCGTAGGCGTCCCCGCCTACAATGAGCAGTTCTTC. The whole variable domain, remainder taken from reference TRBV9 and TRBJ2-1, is DSGVTQTPKHLITATGQRVTLRCSPRSGDLSVYWYQQSLDQGLQFLIQYYNGEERAKGNILERFSAQQFPDLHSELNLSSLELGDSALYFCASSVGVPAYNEQFFGPGTRLTVL.

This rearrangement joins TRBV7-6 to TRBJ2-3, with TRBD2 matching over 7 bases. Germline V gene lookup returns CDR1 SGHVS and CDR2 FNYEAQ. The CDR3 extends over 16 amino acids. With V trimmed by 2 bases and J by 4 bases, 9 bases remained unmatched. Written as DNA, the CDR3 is TGTGCCAGCAGCTTAATGTCGGGGGGAGGGCCAGATACGCAGTATTTT. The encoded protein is CASSLMSGGGPDTQYF.

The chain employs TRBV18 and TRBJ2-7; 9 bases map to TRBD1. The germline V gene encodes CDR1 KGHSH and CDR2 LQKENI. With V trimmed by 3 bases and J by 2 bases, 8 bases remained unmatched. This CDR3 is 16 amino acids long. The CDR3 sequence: CASSPPGQGSPYEQYF. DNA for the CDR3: TGTGCCAGCTCACCGCCGGGACAGGGTAGTCCCTACGAGCAGTACTTC.

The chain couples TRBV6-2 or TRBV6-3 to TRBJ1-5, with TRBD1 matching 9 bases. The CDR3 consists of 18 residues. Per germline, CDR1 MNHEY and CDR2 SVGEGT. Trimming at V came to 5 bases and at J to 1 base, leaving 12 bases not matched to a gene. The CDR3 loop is CASSAFRGQGFSNQPQHF. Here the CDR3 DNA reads TGTGCCAGCAGTGCTTTTCGGGGACAGGGATTCAGCAATCAGCCCCAGCATTTT.

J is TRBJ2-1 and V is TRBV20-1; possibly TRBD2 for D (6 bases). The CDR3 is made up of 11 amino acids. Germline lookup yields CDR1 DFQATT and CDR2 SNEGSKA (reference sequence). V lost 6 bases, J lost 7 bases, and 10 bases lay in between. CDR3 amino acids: CSARAGNEQFF. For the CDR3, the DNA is TGCAGTGCACGGGCGGGGAATGAGCAGTTCTTC.

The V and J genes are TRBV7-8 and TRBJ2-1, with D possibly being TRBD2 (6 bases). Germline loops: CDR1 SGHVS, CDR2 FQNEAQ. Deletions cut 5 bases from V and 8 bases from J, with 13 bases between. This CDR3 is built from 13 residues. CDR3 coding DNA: TGTGCCAGCAGCGGGACTCGTTTCGATGAGCAGTTCTTC. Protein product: CASSGTRFDEQFF.

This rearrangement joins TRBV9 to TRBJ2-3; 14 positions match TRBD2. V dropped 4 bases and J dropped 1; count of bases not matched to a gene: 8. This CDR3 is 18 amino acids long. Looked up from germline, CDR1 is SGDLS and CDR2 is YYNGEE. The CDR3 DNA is TGTGCCAGCAGCCATGGGACTAGCGGGAGTCGGGGCACAGATACGCAGTATTTT. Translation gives CASSHGTSGSRGTDTQYF.

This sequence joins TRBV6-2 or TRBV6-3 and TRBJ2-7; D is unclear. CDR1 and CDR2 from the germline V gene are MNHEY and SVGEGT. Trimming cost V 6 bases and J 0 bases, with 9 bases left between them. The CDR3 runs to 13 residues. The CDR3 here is CASSPVSSYEQYF. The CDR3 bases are TGTGCCAGCAGCCCAGTTAGCTCCTACGAGCAGTACTTC.

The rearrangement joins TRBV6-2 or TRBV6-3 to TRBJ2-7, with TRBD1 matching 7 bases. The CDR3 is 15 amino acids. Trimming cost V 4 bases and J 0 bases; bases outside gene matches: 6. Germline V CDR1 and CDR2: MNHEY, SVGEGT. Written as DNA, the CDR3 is TGTGCCAGCAGTTCACCGGGACAGAGCTCCTACGAGCAGTACTTC. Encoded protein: CASSSPGQSSYEQYF.

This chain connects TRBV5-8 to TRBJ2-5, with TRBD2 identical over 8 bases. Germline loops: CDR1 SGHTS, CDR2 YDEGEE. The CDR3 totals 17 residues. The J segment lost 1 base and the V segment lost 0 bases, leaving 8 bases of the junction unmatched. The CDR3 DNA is TGTGCCAGCAGCTTGGCCGGGCGCGGGAGGTCCCAAGAGACCCAGTACTTC. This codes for CASSLAGRGRSQETQYF.